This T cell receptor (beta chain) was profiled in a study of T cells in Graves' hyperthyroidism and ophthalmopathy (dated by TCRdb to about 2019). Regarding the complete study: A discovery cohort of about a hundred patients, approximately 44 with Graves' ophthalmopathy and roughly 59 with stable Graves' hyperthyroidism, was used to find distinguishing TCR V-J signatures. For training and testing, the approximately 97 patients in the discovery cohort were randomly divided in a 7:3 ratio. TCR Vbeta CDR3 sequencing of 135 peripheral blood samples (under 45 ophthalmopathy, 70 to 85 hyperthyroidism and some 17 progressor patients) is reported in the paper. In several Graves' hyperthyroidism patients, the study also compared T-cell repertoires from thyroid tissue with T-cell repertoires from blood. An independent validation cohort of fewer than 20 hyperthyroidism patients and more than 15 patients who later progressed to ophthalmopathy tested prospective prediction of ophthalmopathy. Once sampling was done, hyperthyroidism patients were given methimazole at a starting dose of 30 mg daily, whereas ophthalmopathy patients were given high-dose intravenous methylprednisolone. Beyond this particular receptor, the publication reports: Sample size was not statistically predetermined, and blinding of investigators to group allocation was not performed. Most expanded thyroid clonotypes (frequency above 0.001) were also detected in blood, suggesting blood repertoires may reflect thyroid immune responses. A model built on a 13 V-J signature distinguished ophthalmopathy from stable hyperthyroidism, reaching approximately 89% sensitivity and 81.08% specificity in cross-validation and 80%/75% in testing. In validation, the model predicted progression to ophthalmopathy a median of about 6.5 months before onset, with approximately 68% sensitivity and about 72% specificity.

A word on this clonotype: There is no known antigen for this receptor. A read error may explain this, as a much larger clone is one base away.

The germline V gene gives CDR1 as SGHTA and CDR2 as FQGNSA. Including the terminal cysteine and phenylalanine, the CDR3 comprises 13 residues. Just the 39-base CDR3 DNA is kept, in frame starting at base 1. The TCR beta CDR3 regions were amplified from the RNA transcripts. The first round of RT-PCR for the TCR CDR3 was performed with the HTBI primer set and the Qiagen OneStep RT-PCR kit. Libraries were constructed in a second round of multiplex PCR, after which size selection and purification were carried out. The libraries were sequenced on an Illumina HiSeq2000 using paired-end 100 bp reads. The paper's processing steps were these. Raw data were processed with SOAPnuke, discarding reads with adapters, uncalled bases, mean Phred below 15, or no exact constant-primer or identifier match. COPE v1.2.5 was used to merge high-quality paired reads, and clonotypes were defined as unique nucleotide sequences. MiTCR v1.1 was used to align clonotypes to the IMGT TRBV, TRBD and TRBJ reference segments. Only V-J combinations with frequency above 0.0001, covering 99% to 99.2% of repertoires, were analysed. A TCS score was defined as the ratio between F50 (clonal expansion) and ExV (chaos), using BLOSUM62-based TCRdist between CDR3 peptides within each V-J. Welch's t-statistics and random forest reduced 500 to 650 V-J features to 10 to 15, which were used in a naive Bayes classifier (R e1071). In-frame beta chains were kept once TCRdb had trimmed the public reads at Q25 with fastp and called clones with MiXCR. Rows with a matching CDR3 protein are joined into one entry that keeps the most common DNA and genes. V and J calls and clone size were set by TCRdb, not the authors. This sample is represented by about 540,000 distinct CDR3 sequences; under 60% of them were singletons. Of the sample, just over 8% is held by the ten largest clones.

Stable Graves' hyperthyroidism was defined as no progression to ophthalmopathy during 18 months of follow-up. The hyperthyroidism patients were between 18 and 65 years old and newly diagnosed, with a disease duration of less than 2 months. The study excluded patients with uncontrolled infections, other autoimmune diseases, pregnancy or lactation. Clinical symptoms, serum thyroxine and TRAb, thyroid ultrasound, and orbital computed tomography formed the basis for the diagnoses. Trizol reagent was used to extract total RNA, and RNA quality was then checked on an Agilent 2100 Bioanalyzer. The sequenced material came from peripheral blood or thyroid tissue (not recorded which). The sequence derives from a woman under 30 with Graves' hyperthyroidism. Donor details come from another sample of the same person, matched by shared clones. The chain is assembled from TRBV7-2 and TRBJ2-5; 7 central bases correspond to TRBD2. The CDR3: CAGSSSGKETQYF. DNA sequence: TGTGCCGGCAGCTCCAGCGGGAAAGAGACCCAGTACTTC.